The following is a T cell receptor (beta chain) sequence with its context. Two negative PCRs, clearance, or symptom resolution characterized the recovered Cohort 3 donors. The CDR3 covers 16 residues. Germline V lookup: CDR1 LGHDT, CDR2 YNNKEL (reference sequence). V lost 3 bases, J lost 5 bases, and 19 bases lay in between. In the authors' workflow: Amplification of reference gene primers provided the estimated nucleated cell counts. Clones were read by immunoSEQ multiplex PCR, and TCRdb kept only the in-frame ones, dropping some. V and J calls and clone size are copied from that table; D and trimming were computed from the DNA. The table includes about 180,000 clones, 88% detected once. The data were taken from a study of blood T cell repertoires in COVID-19.

This chain joins TRBV3-1 (or the pseudogene TRBV3-2) and TRBJ2-5; D is perhaps TRBD2 (6 bases). Input material: PBMCs or T cells enriched from blood (not recorded which). The TCR was taken from a woman aged 18-35 years who had recovered from COVID-19. Here the CDR3 reads CASSHLTGTGGETQYF. CDR3 DNA sequence: TGTGCCAGCAGCCACCTGACTGGGACCGGAGGGGAGACCCAGTACTTC.